This TCR beta chain was documented in a study of T cell responses to AZD1222 COVID-19 vaccine. As concerns this clone: Antigen: not known.

The data were produced by immunoSEQ multiplex PCR, yet TCRdb's version contains in-frame clones alone and is incomplete. Here the sample spans about 120,000 clones, about nine tenths being singletons. Germline loops: CDR1 SGHRS, CDR2 YFSETQ. The CDR3 has 14 residues. Trimming pared 3 bases from V and 1 base from J, leaving 10 bases between. Study findings and constraints: Targets within unmutated variant regions were reportedly found for nearly half of spike-specific TCRs. Without day 14 samples, only post-peak T cell repertoires were studied.

The TCR sequence derives from an adult who received the AZD1222 COVID-19 vaccine. The sample consisted of peripheral blood, taken 28 days after the second AZD1222 dose. The rearrangement uses TRBV5-1 and TRBJ2-5; TRBD2 is a possible D gene (6 bases). Here the CDR3 reads CASSSAGRQETQYF. CDR3 nucleotides: TGCGCCAGCAGCTCGGCGGGGCGCCAAGAGACCCAGTACTTC.